The entry below gives a single TCR beta chain sequence along with its context. The record originates from a study of blood T cell repertoires in COVID-19. The table came from immunoSEQ multiplex PCR; TCRdb's copy has only in-frame clones and leaves some out. The sample contains around 140,000 clones, approximately 90% of which appear only once. Sequencing was done on a sample of peripheral blood. This TCR was recovered from a human donor in a cohort sampled during active COVID-19.

CDR3: CAWSTGRGQPQHF. CDR3 nucleotides: TGTGCCTGGAGTACAGGGAGGGGTCAGCCCCAGCATTTT. The gene calls are TRBV30 and TRBJ1-5; tentative D call: TRBD1 (6 bases). This CDR3 is 13 amino acids long. The ends were cut back, 2 bases at V and 6 bases at J, with 11 bases in the middle. CDR1 and CDR2 (germline): GTSNPN, SVGIG (reference sequence).